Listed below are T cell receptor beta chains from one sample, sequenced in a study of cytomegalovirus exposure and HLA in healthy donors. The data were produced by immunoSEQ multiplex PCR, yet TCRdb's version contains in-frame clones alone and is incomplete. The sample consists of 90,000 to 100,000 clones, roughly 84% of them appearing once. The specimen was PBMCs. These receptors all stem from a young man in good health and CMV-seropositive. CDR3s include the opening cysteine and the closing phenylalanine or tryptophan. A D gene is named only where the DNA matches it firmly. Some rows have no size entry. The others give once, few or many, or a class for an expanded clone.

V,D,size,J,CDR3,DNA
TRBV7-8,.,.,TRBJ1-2,CASSLTRDNTEVGYTF,TGTGCCAGCAGCTTAACCCGGGACAACACGGAGGTTGGCTACACCTTC
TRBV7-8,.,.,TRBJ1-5,CASSLEDSTPQHF,TGTGCCAGCAGCTTAGAGGACTCGACGCCCCAGCATTTT
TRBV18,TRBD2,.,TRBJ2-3,CASSPPGLAGGDTQYF,TGTGCCAGCTCACCACCGGGCCTAGCGGGAGGGGATACGCAGTATTTT
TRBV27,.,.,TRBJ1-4,CASSNNEKLFF,TGTGCCAGCAGCAATAATGAAAAACTGTTTTTT
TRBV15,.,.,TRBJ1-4,CATSRDQSSTRREKLFF,TGTGCCACCAGCAGAGATCAATCCTCGACACGTCGGGAAAAACTGTTTTTT
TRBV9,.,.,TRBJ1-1,CASSVTAGVGTEAFF,TGTGCCAGCAGCGTAACTGCAGGGGTGGGAACTGAAGCTTTCTTT
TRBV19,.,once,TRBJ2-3,CASSISREYDTQYF,TGTGCCAGTAGTATAAGCCGGGAGTACGATACGCAGTATTTT
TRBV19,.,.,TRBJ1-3,CASTSDGNSGNTIYF,TGTGCCAGTACTAGTGACGGGAACTCTGGAAACACCATATATTTT
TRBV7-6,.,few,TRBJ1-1,CASSLNGNTEAFF,TGTGCCAGCAGCTTAAACGGGAACACTGAAGCTTTCTTT
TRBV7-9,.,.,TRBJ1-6,CASSFGENNSPLHF,TGTGCCAGCAGCTTTGGGGAGAATAATTCACCCCTCCACTTT
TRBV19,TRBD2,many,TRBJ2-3,CASSKTSGSLDTQYF,TGTGCCAGTAGTAAAACTAGCGGGAGTCTAGATACGCAGTATTTT
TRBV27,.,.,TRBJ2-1,CASSLTSYSYNEQFF,TGTGCCAGCAGTTTAACTAGCTACTCCTACAATGAGCAGTTCTTC
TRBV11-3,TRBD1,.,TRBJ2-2,CASSLLDRGTGELFF,TGTGCCAGCAGCTTACTGGACAGGGGCACCGGGGAGCTGTTTTTT
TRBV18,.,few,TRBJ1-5,CASSPRDSKGNQPQHF,TGTGCCAGCTCACCCAGAGACAGTAAAGGCAATCAGCCCCAGCATTTT
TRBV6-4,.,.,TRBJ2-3,CASSVDSGDTQYF,TGTGCCAGCAGTGTTGACTCGGGGGATACGCAGTATTTT
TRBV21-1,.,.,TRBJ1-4,CASSKGTGGEKLFF,TGTGCCAGCAGCAAAGGGACAGGGGGCGAAAAACTGTTTTTT
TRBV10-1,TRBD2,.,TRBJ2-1,CASSDSTLRGRASEQFF,TGCGCCAGCAGTGACTCTACTCTCCGCGGGAGGGCCTCTGAGCAGTTCTTC
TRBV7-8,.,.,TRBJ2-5,CASSSQAPIKETQYF,TGTGCCAGCAGCTCCCAAGCCCCCATTAAAGAGACCCAGTACTTC
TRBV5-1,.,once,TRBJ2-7,CASSPNRLNYEQYF,TGCGCCAGCAGCCCGAACAGGCTAAACTACGAGCAGTACTTC
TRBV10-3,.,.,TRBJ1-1,CATKTGENTEAFF,TGTGCCACCAAGACAGGAGAGAACACTGAAGCTTTCTTT
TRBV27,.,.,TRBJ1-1,CASSFRGGEAFF,TGTGCCAGCAGTTTCCGCGGAGGGGAAGCTTTCTTT
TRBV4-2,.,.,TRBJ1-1,CASSQERPGIKAEAFF,TGTGCCAGCAGCCAAGAGCGTCCAGGAATAAAGGCGGAAGCTTTCTTT
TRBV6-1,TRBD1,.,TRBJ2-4,CASSEAWTGENIQYF,TGTGCCAGCAGTGAAGCCTGGACAGGGGAAAACATTCAGTACTTC
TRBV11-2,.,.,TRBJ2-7,CASSAELVYEQYF,TGTGCCAGCAGCGCCGAACTAGTCTACGAGCAGTACTTC
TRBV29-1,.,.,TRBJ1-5,CSLHLKKQGYNQPQHF,TGCAGCCTACACCTTAAAAAACAGGGCTACAATCAGCCCCAGCATTTT
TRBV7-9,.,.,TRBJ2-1,CASSLARGSYNNEQFF,TGTGCCAGCAGCTTAGCGCGCGGCAGTTATAACAATGAGCAGTTCTTC
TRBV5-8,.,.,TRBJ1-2,CASSLAGVDYGYTF,TGTGCCAGCAGCTTGGCAGGGGTCGACTATGGCTACACCTTC
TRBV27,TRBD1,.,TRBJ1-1,CASSIKTGGGTEAFF,TGTGCCAGCAGTATCAAAACAGGGGGGGGAACTGAAGCTTTCTTT
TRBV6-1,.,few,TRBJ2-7,CASSGYRRAYEQYF,TGTGCCAGCAGTGGGTACAGGAGAGCCTACGAGCAGTACTTC
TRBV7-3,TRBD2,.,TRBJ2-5,CASSLNGGGSETQYF,TGTGCCAGCAGCTTAAACGGGGGGGGATCGGAGACCCAGTACTTC
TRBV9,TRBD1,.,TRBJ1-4,CASSVAAGTAHEKLFF,TGTGCCAGCAGCGTAGCAGCCGGGACAGCGCATGAAAAACTGTTTTTT
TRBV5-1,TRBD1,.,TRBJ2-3,CASYTGSGTGGNADTQYF,TGCGCCAGCTACACCGGATCTGGGACAGGGGGCAACGCAGATACGCAGTATTTT
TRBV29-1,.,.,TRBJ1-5,CSVADPYQPQHF,TGCAGCGTTGCAGACCCCTATCAGCCCCAGCATTTT
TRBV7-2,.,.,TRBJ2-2,CASNTIAVNTGELFF,TGTGCCAGCAACACCATAGCGGTGAACACCGGGGAGCTGTTTTTT
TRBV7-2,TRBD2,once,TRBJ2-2,CASSLAPSGRIGELFF,TGTGCCAGCAGCTTAGCGCCTAGCGGGAGAATCGGGGAGCTGTTTTTT
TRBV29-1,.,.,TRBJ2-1,CSVEVADEQFF,TGCAGCGTTGAAGTAGCGGATGAGCAGTTCTTC
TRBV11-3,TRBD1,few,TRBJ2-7,CASSPGTDYEQYF,TGTGCCAGCAGCCCAGGGACAGACTACGAGCAGTACTTC
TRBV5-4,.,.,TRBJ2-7,CASSLGLSEQYF,TGTGCCAGCAGCTTGGGTCTTTCCGAGCAGTACTTC
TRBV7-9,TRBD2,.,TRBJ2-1,CASSFVSGTYNEQFF,TGTGCCAGCAGCTTTGTAAGCGGGACTTACAATGAGCAGTTCTTC
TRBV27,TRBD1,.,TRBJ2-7,CASSLSGQGAFYEQYF,TGTGCCAGCAGTTTATCTGGACAGGGGGCATTTTACGAGCAGTACTTC
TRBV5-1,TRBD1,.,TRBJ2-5,CASSFGGQVQETQYF,TGCGCCAGCAGCTTTGGGGGACAGGTTCAAGAGACCCAGTACTTC
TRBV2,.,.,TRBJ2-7,CASSDGYEQYF,TGTGCCAGCAGTGACGGTTACGAGCAGTACTTC
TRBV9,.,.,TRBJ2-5,CASSFIEQETQYF,TGTGCCAGCAGCTTCATAGAACAAGAGACCCAGTACTTC
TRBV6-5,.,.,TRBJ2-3,CASSSPGKSTDTQYF,TGTGCCAGCAGTTCCCCAGGAAAAAGCACAGATACGCAGTATTTT
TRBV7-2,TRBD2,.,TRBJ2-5,CASSLTGSGTSGRETQYF,TGTGCCAGCAGCCTTACCGGGTCCGGGACTAGCGGGAGAGAGACCCAGTACTTC